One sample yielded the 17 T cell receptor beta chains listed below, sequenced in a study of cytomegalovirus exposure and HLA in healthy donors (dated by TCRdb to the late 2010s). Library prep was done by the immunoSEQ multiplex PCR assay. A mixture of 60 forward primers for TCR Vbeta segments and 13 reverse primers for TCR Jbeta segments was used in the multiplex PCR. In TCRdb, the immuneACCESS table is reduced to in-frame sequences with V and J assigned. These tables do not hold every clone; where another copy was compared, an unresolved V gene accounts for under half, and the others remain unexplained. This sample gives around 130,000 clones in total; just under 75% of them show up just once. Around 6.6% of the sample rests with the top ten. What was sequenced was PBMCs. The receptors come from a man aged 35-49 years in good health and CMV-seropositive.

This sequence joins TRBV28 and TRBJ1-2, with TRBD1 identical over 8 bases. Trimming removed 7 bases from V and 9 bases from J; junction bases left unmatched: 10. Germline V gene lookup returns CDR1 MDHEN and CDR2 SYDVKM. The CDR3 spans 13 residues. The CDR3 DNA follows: TGTGCCAGCAACCCAGGGGGCGTTTTAAGCTACACCTTC. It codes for CASNPGGVLSYTF.

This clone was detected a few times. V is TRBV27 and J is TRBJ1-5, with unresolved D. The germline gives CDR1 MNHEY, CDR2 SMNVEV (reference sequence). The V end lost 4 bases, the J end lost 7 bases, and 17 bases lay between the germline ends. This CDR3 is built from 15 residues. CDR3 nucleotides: TGTGCCAGCAGTTCGCCCCCTGTTGGGAGCCAGCCCCAGCATTTT. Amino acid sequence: CASSSPPVGSQPQHF.

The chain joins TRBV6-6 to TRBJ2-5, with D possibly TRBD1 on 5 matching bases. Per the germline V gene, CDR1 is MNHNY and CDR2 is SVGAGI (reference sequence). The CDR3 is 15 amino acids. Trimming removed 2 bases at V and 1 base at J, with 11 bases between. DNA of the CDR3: TGTGCCAGCAGTTACCTTCAGGGCTCCCAAGAGACCCAGTACTTC. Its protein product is CASSYLQGSQETQYF.

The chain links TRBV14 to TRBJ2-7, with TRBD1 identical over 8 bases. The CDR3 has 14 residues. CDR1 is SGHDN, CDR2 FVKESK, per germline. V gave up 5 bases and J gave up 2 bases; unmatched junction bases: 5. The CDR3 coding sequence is TGTGCCAGCAGCTACGGACAGGGACCCTACGAGCAGTACTTC. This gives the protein CASSYGQGPYEQYF.

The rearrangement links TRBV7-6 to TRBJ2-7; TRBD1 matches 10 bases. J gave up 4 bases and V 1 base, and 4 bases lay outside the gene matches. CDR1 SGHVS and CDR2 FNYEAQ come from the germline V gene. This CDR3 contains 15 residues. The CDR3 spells CASSLVDRGGYEQYF. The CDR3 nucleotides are TGTGCCAGCAGCTTAGTGGACAGGGGGGGTTACGAGCAGTACTTC.

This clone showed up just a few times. This CDR3 reads CASSDGRTEAFF. The CDR3 DNA sequence: TGTGCCAGCAGTGATGGGAGGACTGAAGCTTTCTTT. The chain couples TRBV6-1 to TRBJ1-1; D unresolved. This CDR3 spans 12 amino acids. V gave up 3 bases and J gave up 5 bases, with 7 bases separating them. The V gene's germline CDR1 is MNHNS and CDR2 SASEGT.

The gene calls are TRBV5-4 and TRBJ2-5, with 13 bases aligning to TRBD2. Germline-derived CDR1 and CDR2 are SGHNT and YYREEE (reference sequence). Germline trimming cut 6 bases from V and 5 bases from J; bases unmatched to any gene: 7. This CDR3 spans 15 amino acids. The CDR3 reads CASTLLAGGPETQYF. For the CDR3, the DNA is TGTGCCAGCACTCTACTAGCGGGGGGGCCGGAGACCCAGTACTTC. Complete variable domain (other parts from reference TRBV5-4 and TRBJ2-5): ETGVTQSPTHLIKTRGQQVTLRCSSQSGHNTVSWYQQALGQGPQFIFQYYREEENGRGNFPPRFSGLQFPNYSSELNVNALELDDSALYLCASTLLAGGPETQYFGPGTRLLVL.

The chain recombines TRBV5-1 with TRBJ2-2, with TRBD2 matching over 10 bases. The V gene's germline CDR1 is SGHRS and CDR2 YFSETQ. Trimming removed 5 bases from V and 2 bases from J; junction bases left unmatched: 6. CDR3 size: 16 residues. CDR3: CASSPLAGDNTGELFF. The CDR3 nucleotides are TGCGCCAGCAGTCCCCTAGCGGGAGATAACACCGGGGAGCTGTTTTTT.

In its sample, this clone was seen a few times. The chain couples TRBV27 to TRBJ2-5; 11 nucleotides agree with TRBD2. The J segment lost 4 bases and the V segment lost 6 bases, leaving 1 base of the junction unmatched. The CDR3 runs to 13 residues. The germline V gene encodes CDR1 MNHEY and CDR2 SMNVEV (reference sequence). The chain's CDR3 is CASSTSGGETQYF. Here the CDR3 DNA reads TGTGCCAGCAGCACTAGCGGGGGAGAGACCCAGTACTTC.

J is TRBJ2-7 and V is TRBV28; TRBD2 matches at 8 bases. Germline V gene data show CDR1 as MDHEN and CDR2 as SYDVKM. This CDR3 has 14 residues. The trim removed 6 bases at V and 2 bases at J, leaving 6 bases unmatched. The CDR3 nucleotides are TGTGCCAGCAGCCCGAGAGCGGGAGCCTACGAGCAGTACTTC. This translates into CASSPRAGAYEQYF. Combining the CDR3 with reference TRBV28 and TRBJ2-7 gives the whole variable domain DVKVTQSSRYLVKRTGEKVFLECVQDMDHENMFWYRQDPGLGLRLIYFSYDVKMKEKGDIPEGYSVSREKKERFSLILESASTNQTSMYLCASSPRAGAYEQYFGPGTRLTVT.

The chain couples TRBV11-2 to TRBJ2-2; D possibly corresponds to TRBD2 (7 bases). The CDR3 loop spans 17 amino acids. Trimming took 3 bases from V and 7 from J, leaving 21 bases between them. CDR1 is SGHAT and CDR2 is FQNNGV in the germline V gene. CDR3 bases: TGTGCCAGCAGCTTGGGGGGGGCTGAGGCGGTTGGCGGGGAGCTGTTTTTT. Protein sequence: CASSLGGAEAVGGELFF.

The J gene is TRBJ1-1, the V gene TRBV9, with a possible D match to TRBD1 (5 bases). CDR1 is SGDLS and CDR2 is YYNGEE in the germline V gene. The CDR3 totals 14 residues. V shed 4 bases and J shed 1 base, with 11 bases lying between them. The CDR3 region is CASSTIQGNTEAFF. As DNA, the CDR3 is TGTGCCAGCAGCACGATTCAGGGGAACACTGAAGCTTTCTTT. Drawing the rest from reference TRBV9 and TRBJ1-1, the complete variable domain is DSGVTQTPKHLITATGQRVTLRCSPRSGDLSVYWYQQSLDQGLQFLIQYYNGEERAKGNILERFSAQQFPDLHSELNLSSLELGDSALYFCASSTIQGNTEAFFGQGTRLTVV.

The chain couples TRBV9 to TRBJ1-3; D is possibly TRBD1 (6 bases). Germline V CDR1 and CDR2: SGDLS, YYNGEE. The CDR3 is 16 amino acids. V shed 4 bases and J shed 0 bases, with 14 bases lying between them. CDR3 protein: CASSSQGTRSGNTIYF. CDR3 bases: TGTGCCAGCAGCTCCCAGGGGACCCGCTCTGGAAACACCATATATTTT.

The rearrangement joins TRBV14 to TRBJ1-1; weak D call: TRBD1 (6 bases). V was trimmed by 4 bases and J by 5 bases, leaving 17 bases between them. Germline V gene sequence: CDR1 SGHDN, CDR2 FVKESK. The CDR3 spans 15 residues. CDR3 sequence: CASSRLGGAWTEAFF. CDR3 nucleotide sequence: TGTGCCAGCAGCCGTCTCGGGGGGGCTTGGACTGAAGCTTTCTTT.

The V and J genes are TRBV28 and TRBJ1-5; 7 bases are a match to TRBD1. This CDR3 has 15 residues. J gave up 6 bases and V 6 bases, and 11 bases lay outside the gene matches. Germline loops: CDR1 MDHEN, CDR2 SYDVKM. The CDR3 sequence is CASSPDRERTQPQHF. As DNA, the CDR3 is TGTGCCAGCAGCCCCGACAGGGAGAGGACTCAGCCCCAGCATTTT.

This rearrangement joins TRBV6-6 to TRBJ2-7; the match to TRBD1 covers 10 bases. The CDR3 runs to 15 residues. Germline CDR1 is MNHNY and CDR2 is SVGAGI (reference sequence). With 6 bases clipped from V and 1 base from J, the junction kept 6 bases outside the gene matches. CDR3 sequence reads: CASSSTGGASYEQYF. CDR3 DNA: TGTGCCAGCAGCTCGACAGGGGGCGCGTCCTACGAGCAGTACTTC.

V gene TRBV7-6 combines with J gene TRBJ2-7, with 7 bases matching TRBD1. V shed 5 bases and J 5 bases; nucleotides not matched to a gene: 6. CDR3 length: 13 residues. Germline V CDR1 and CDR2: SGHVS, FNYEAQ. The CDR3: CASSLDRANEQYF. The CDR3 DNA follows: TGTGCCAGCAGCCTCGACAGGGCCAACGAGCAGTACTTC.